These T cell receptor beta chains were read from a single sample in a study of tumor-infiltrating lymphocytes in localized non-small cell lung cancer. The assay was immunoSEQ multiplex PCR, and TCRdb's table has in-frame clones only and misses some. Among about 3,000 clones listed, 52% were seen once. Sequenced input: uninvolved lung tissue not adjacent to the tumor. Receptors originate from a human donor with non-small cell lung cancer. CDR3s include the opening cysteine and the closing phenylalanine or tryptophan. D genes are given only for firm matches. Clone size is not always given. Where it is, it says once, few, many or a class for expanded clones.

j_call	clone_size	d_call	v_call	cdr3_aa	cdr3_nt
TRBJ2-3	-	-	TRBV5-1	CASSGEIADTQYF	TGCGCCAGCTCGGGAGAGATCGCAGATACGCAGTATTTT
TRBJ2-3	-	TRBD2	TRBV30	CAWSTSGGRTDTQYF	TGTGCCTGGAGCACTAGCGGGGGGCGCACAGATACGCAGTATTTT
TRBJ1-2	few	TRBD1	TRBV14	CASSPTGGGAGYTF	TGTGCCAGCAGCCCAACAGGGGGCGGCGCTGGCTACACCTTC
TRBJ2-5	-	TRBD2	TRBV7-3	CASSPQGTSGSQETQYF	TGTGCCAGCAGCCCCCAAGGGACTAGCGGGAGCCAAGAGACCCAGTACTTC
TRBJ2-5	few	-	TRBV7-9	CASSHRLNSQETQYF	TGTGCCAGCAGCCACCGATTAAACTCCCAAGAGACCCAGTACTTC
TRBJ1-1	-	TRBD1	TRBV7-2	CASSLGSGTGGVRTEAFF	TGTGCCAGCAGCTTAGGCTCCGGGACAGGGGGAGTACGCACTGAAGCTTTCTTT
TRBJ2-7	-	-	TRBV28	CASRPQGLSYEQYF	TGTGCCAGCAGACCCCAGGGCTTGTCCTACGAGCAGTACTTC
TRBJ2-1	few	TRBD2	TRBV6-5	CASSRGGAGEQFF	TGTGCCAGCAGTCGCGGGGGGGCCGGGGAGCAGTTCTTC
TRBJ2-1	few	TRBD2	TRBV9	CASRGNSGGGEQFF	TGTGCCAGTCGGGGAAATAGCGGGGGAGGTGAGCAGTTCTTC
TRBJ2-2	few	TRBD2	TRBV5-1	CASSRTSGGSGELFF	TGCGCCAGCAGCAGGACTAGCGGGGGGTCCGGGGAGCTGTTTTTT
TRBJ2-3	-	-	TRBV5-1	CASSLVLGDTDTQYF	TGCGCCAGCAGCTTGGTTCTAGGGGACACAGATACGCAGTATTTT
TRBJ1-1	-	-	TRBV9	CASSVEPGNTEAFF	TGTGCCAGCAGCGTAGAGCCGGGGAACACTGAAGCTTTCTTT
TRBJ2-4	once	-	TRBV19	CASRGGGIGKNIQYF	TGTGCCAGTAGGGGTGGGGGGATAGGCAAAAACATTCAGTACTTC
TRBJ1-4	-	-	TRBV4-1	CASRLSPAQGNEKLFF	TGCGCCAGCCGCTTATCTCCCGCGCAGGGTAATGAAAAACTGTTTTTT
TRBJ1-2	-	-	TRBV29-1	CSASSGARGYTF	TGCAGCGCATCCTCAGGGGCAAGAGGCTACACCTTC
TRBJ1-2	-	-	TRBV7-2	CASSFGNREVDF	TGTGCCAGCAGCTTCGGCAACAGGGAGGTGGACTTC
TRBJ2-7	once	TRBD1	TRBV28	CASSPSDRGVGEQYF	TGTGCCAGCAGCCCTTCGGACAGGGGCGTGGGCGAGCAGTACTTC
TRBJ1-2	few	TRBD1	TRBV7-2	CASSLTRTGSGYGYTF	TGTGCCAGCAGCTTAACCCGGACAGGGAGCGGCTATGGCTACACCTTC
TRBJ2-1	once	TRBD2	TRBV28	CASSPLGLAGTLRFF	TGTGCCAGCTCTCCTTTGGGACTAGCGGGCACCCTAAGGTTCTTC
TRBJ1-5	few	-	TRBV30	CAWSVGGHQNNQPQHF	TGTGCCTGGAGTGTAGGAGGGCATCAGAACAATCAGCCCCAGCATTTT
TRBJ1-1	-	TRBD1	TRBV5-4	CASSLRSGTDEAFF	TGTGCCAGCAGCTTACGGTCGGGGACAGATGAAGCTTTCTTT
TRBJ2-3	-	-	TRBV19	CASSTGLSGTQYF	TGTGCCAGTAGTACCGGGCTATCGGGTACGCAGTATTTT
TRBJ2-2	once	TRBD2	TRBV9	CASSVGGLAGGRGTGELFF	TGTGCCAGCAGCGTAGGGGGACTAGCGGGAGGCCGGGGAACCGGGGAGCTGTTTTTT
TRBJ2-4	-	TRBD2	TRBV7-2	CASSPSGGKGNIQYF	TGTGCCAGCAGCCCTAGCGGGGGTAAAGGGAACATTCAGTACTTC
TRBJ2-5	-	-	TRBV7-2	CASSTRSRQETQYF	TGTGCCAGCAGCACCCGGAGTAGACAAGAGACCCAGTACTTC
TRBJ2-5	-	TRBD1	TRBV11-2	CASSLDRGQGETQYF	TGTGCCAGCAGCTTAGATAGGGGACAGGGGGAGACCCAGTACTTC
TRBJ1-1	-	TRBD1	TRBV5-8	CASSLASGGRYTEAFF	TGTGCCAGCAGCTTGGCCTCAGGGGGCAGGTACACTGAAGCTTTCTTT
TRBJ2-5	medium-sized	TRBD2	TRBV10-1	CASSGGSSGSIETQYF	TGCGCCAGCAGTGGAGGGTCTAGCGGGAGTATAGAGACCCAGTACTTC
TRBJ1-5	-	-	TRBV2	CASNQVGGQPQHF	TGTGCCAGCAATCAGGTGGGCGGCCAGCCCCAGCATTTT
TRBJ2-1	-	-	TRBV5-1	CASSLAVGGGRFNEQFF	TGCGCCAGCAGCTTGGCTGTGGGAGGAGGCCGCTTCAATGAGCAGTTCTTC
TRBJ1-2	-	-	TRBV14	CASSQDGRAYGYTF	TGTGCCAGCAGCCAAGATGGCCGTGCTTATGGCTACACCTTC
TRBJ2-5	-	-	TRBV28	CASSYTETQYF	TGTGCCAGCAGTTATACCGAGACCCAGTACTTC
TRBJ1-4	few	-	TRBV30	CAWNRPGREKLFF	TGTGCCTGGAACCGGCCGGGCAGGGAAAAACTGTTTTTT
TRBJ2-3	few	-	TRBV5-1	CASSSGRDSSTDTQYF	TGCGCCAGCAGCTCAGGCCGGGACTCTAGCACAGATACGCAGTATTTT
TRBJ2-7	-	TRBD1	TRBV6-6	CASSTGTGRYEQYF	TGTGCCAGCAGTACCGGGACAGGGAGATACGAGCAGTACTTC
TRBJ2-1	few	TRBD1	TRBV10-1	CASSPRTGGYNEQFF	TGCGCCAGCAGTCCTCGGACAGGTGGATACAATGAGCAGTTCTTC
TRBJ1-2	-	TRBD1	TRBV25-1	CASRGQGARSYGYTF	TGTGCCAGCAGAGGACAGGGGGCGCGGAGCTATGGCTACACCTTC
TRBJ2-1	-	-	TRBV19	CASSTPGPYNEQFF	TGTGCCAGTAGTACACCCGGACCGTACAATGAGCAGTTCTTC
TRBJ1-5	-	-	TRBV19	CASSIEGGHPNQPQHF	TGTGCCAGTAGTATAGAGGGCGGACACCCTAATCAGCCCCAGCATTTT
TRBJ2-7	-	TRBD1	TRBV30	CAWSRDRGREQYF	TGTGCCTGGAGCCGGGACAGGGGGCGAGAGCAGTACTTC
TRBJ2-7	-	TRBD2	TRBV11-1	CASSLAGRTYEQYF	TGTGCCAGCAGCCTAGCGGGCCGAACCTACGAGCAGTACTTC
TRBJ2-3	-	TRBD1	TRBV7-9	CASSLGDRVTDTQYF	TGTGCCAGCAGCTTAGGGGACAGGGTCACAGATACGCAGTATTTT
TRBJ1-1	once	-	TRBV5-8	CASSLRGDTEAFF	TGTGCCAGCAGCTTGAGGGGTGACACTGAAGCTTTCTTT
TRBJ2-3	-	TRBD2	TRBV5-1	CASGSGGSSSTDTQYF	TGCGCCAGCGGTAGCGGGGGCTCATCTAGCACAGATACGCAGTATTTT
TRBJ1-1	once	TRBD1	TRBV5-1	CASSPRGTGFVAEAFF	TGCGCCAGCAGCCCGAGAGGGACAGGGTTTGTCGCTGAAGCTTTCTTT
TRBJ2-5	-	TRBD2	TRBV5-4	CASSLLAGGETQYF	TGTGCCAGCAGCTTACTAGCGGGGGGGGAGACCCAGTACTTC
TRBJ2-7	-	TRBD2	TRBV5-1	CASSPFGAGGRYEQYF	TGCGCCAGCAGCCCCTTCGGGGCGGGAGGGAGGTACGAGCAGTACTTC
TRBJ1-2	-	-	TRBV9	CASSVGGRFVGYTF	TGTGCCAGCAGCGTAGGCGGTAGGTTCGTTGGCTACACCTTC
TRBJ1-2	-	-	TRBV25-1	CASSDRPAASGSYTF	TGTGCCAGCAGTGACAGGCCAGCTGCTTCTGGGAGCTACACCTTC
TRBJ2-3	-	-	TRBV4-3	CASSQELADTQYF	TGCGCCAGCAGCCAAGAATTGGCAGATACGCAGTATTTT
TRBJ1-5	-	-	TRBV28	CASSQGPDQPQHF	TGTGCCAGCAGTCAGGGGCCCGATCAGCCCCAGCATTTT
TRBJ2-2	-	TRBD1	TRBV11-3	CASSSARGIGGELFF	TGTGCCAGCAGCTCCGCCAGGGGGATTGGCGGGGAGCTGTTTTTT
TRBJ1-6	-	-	TRBV10-1	CASSEGWNSPLHF	TGCGCCAGCAGTGAAGGCTGGAATTCACCCCTCCACTTT
TRBJ1-2	-	-	TRBV7-2	CASSLAPGEYGYTF	TGTGCCAGCAGCTTAGCGCCGGGGGAATATGGCTACACCTTC
TRBJ1-1	medium-sized	-	TRBV2	CASGTEAFF	TGTGCCAGCGGGACGGAAGCTTTCTTT
TRBJ1-3	-	TRBD1	TRBV7-2	CASSLRTGGSGNTIYF	TGTGCCAGCAGCTTAAGGACAGGGGGCTCTGGAAACACCATATATTTT